A single sample is the source of the 21 T cell receptor beta chains below, sequenced in a study of blood T cell repertoires in COVID-19. The repertoire was sequenced with immunoSEQ multiplex PCR; TCRdb's copy has only in-frame clones and lacks some. This sample has tens of thousands of clones; around 85% occur once, and the top ten carry roughly 5.6%. Sample: peripheral blood. These receptors all stem from an elderly man with acute or convalescent COVID-19.

This chain uses TRBV2 with TRBJ2-3; 7 bases match TRBD1. This CDR3 comprises 15 residues. Per germline, CDR1 SNHLY and CDR2 FYNNEI. Trimming removed 4 bases from V and 2 bases from J; junction bases left unmatched: 6. CDR3: CASSGRDRYTDTQYF. CDR3 nucleotide sequence: TGTGCCAGCAGTGGTAGGGACAGATACACAGATACGCAGTATTTT.

This clone came up once. The chain uses TRBV4-3 and TRBJ2-3; 10 bases match TRBD1. The CDR3 contains 17 residues. After removal of 0 bases from V and 8 bases from J, the junction contained 11 bases not matched to a gene. Germline loops: CDR1 LGHNA, CDR2 YSLEER. The DNA of the CDR3 is TGCGCCAGCAGCCAAGACATGGACAGGGGGGGGATCTTTACGCAGTATTTT. It yields the protein CASSQDMDRGGIFTQYF.

This rearrangement joins TRBV5-1 to TRBJ2-1; 11 bases agree with TRBD2. V lost 4 bases to trimming and J lost 3 bases; unmatched junction nucleotides: 3. There are 15 residues in the CDR3. CDR1 is SGHRS, CDR2 YFSETQ, per germline. The CDR3 sequence: CASSLTSGSYNEQFF. The CDR3 coding sequence is TGCGCCAGCAGCCTCACTAGCGGGAGCTACAATGAGCAGTTCTTC. Complete variable domain (other parts from reference TRBV5-1 and TRBJ2-1): KAGVTQTPRYLIKTRGQQVTLSCSPISGHRSVSWYQQTPGQGLQFLFEYFSETQRNKGNFPGRFSGRQFSNSRSEMNVSTLELGDSALYLCASSLTSGSYNEQFFGPGTRLTVL.

The chain employs TRBV7-8 and TRBJ2-3; 7 nucleotides agree with TRBD1. V dropped 3 bases and J dropped 5; count of bases not matched to a gene: 2. The germline gives CDR1 SGHVS, CDR2 FQNEAQ. The CDR3 runs 13 residues. The CDR3 coding sequence is TGTGCCAGCAGCTTGACAGGGTTAGATACGCAGTATTTT. Translating gives CASSLTGLDTQYF.

The chain carries TRBV21-1 and TRBJ1-2; the listed D gene, TRBD1, was not tested against the DNA. TRBV21-1 is a known pseudogene. The CDR3 is 16 residues long. The CDR3 DNA is TGTGCCAGCAGCAAAGAACGACAGGGCCCCAACTATGGCTACACCTTC. This sequence encodes CASSKERQGPNYGYTF.

The chain employs TRBV5-1 and TRBJ1-5; 11 bases fit TRBD1. The CDR3 contains 16 residues. Trimming cost V 4 bases and J 4 bases; bases outside gene matches: 7. Per the germline V gene, CDR1 is SGHRS and CDR2 is YFSETQ. CDR3 loop: CASSPGQGANNQPQHF. The CDR3 nucleotides are TGCGCCAGCAGCCCTGGACAGGGGGCTAATAATCAGCCCCAGCATTTT.

The genes are TRBV11-2 and TRBJ1-2, with 8 bases matching TRBD1. J lost 2 bases, V lost 4 bases, and 15 bases had no gene match. This CDR3 is built from 18 residues. Germline assignment: CDR1 SGHAT and CDR2 FQNNGV. CDR3 in amino acids: CASSSVLTRTGRNYGYTF. The CDR3, as DNA: TGTGCCAGCAGCTCAGTTCTCACTCGGACAGGGAGGAACTATGGCTACACCTTC. Variable domain in full (rest from reference TRBV11-2 and TRBJ1-2): EAGVAQSPRYKIIEKRQSVAFWCNPISGHATLYWYQQILGQGPKLLIQFQNNGVVDDSQLPKDRFSAERLKGVDSTLKIQPAKLEDSAVYLCASSSVLTRTGRNYGYTFGSGTRLTVV.

The chain uses TRBV7-3 and TRBJ2-5; perhaps TRBD2 as D (6 bases). The CDR3 extends over 16 amino acids. Trimming left V 2 bases short and J 0 bases short, with 13 bases between. Germline V gives CDR1 SGHTA, CDR2 FQGTGA. The CDR3: CASSLSAGGDQETQYF. The DNA of the CDR3 is TGTGCCAGCAGCTTATCTGCGGGCGGGGACCAAGAGACCCAGTACTTC. Combining the CDR3 with reference TRBV7-3 and TRBJ2-5 gives the whole variable domain GAGVSQTPSNKVTEKGKYVELRCDPISGHTALYWYRQSLGQGPEFLIYFQGTGAADDSGLPNDRFFAVRPEGSVSTLKIQRTERGDSAVYLCASSLSAGGDQETQYFGPGTRLLVL.

The chain joins TRBV4-3 to TRBJ1-2; 8 positions agree with TRBD1. Germline V lookup: CDR1 LGHNA, CDR2 YSLEER. The CDR3 extends over 16 amino acids. V gave up 0 bases and J gave up 5 bases; unmatched junction bases: 8. CDR3: CASSQDPPGGGYGYTF. The CDR3 DNA follows: TGCGCCAGCAGCCAAGATCCCCCAGGGGGCGGGTATGGCTACACCTTC.

A single count supports this clone. At one of its ends the junction is not consistent with the germline gene, which may arise from a read error. In the same sample, other DNA sequences code for this CDR3. The J gene is TRBJ1-3, the V gene TRBV6-1; TRBD1 agrees at 11 bases. Germline CDR1 reads MNHNS; CDR2 reads SASEGT. The CDR3 length is 20 residues. CDR3 protein: CASSEIPTRTGGDFGNTIYF. CDR3 nucleotide sequence: TGTGCCAGTAGTGAAATCCCTACGAGGACAGGGGGCGATTTTGGAAACACCATATATTTT.

This chain links TRBV5-6 with TRBJ2-1, with 8 bases matching TRBD1. The germline CDR1 and CDR2 sequences are SGHDT and YYEEEE. The CDR3 has 14 amino acids. V shed 8 bases, J shed 0 bases, and the junction held 4 bases outside the gene matches. CDR3 loop: CASITGGSYNEQFF. DNA of the CDR3: TGTGCCAGTATTACAGGGGGCTCCTACAATGAGCAGTTCTTC.

J is TRBJ1-1 and V is TRBV6-5; D remains ambiguous. Germline CDR1 reads MNHEY; CDR2 reads SVGAGI. There are 12 residues in the CDR3. The V end was cut by 0 bases, the J end by 5 bases, with 4 bases between. For the CDR3, the DNA is TGTGCCAGCAGTTACTCGTCGACTGAAGCTTTCTTT. Residues: CASSYSSTEAFF.

The rearrangement uses TRBV4-3 and TRBJ2-1, with 9 bases fitting TRBD2. Looked up from germline, CDR1 is LGHNA and CDR2 is YSLEER. V lost 0 bases and J lost 2; bases outside the gene matches: 5. This CDR3 spans 17 amino acids. CDR3 nucleotide sequence: TGCGCCAGCAGCCAAGATCTGGCGGGGGGGGCCTACAATGAGCAGTTCTTC. Translated: CASSQDLAGGAYNEQFF.

The chain employs TRBV7-9 and TRBJ1-6; weak D call: TRBD1 (5 bases). The CDR3 covers 14 residues. V lost 5 bases and J 5 bases, leaving 10 bases between the germline ends. Germline V lookup: CDR1 SEHNR, CDR2 FQNEAQ (reference sequence). The CDR3 DNA sequence: TGTGCCAGCAGCCCAGGGTTGGATAATTCACCCCTCCACTTT. This translates into CASSPGLDNSPLHF. Full variable domain (outside the CDR3, taken from reference TRBV7-9 and TRBJ1-6): DTGVSQNPRHKITKRGQNVTFRCDPISEHNRLYWYRQTLGQGPEFLTYFQNEAQLEKSRLLSDRFSAERPKGSFSTLEIQRTEQGDSAMYLCASSPGLDNSPLHFGNGTRLTVT.

The J gene is TRBJ2-7, the V gene TRBV11-1, with 10 bases aligning to TRBD2. V lost 5 bases to trimming and J lost 4 bases; unmatched junction nucleotides: 2. Looked up from germline, CDR1 is SGHAT and CDR2 is FQDESV (reference sequence). This CDR3 contains 13 residues. The CDR3, as DNA: TGTGCCAGCAGCAGGGGACTAGCGTACGAGCAGTACTTC. This encodes CASSRGLAYEQYF. Together with reference TRBV11-1 and TRBJ2-7, the CDR3 gives the full variable domain: EAEVAQSPRYKITEKSQAVAFWCDPISGHATLYWYRQILGQGPELLVQFQDESVVDDSQLPKDRFSAERLKGVDSTLKIQPAELGDSAMYLCASSRGLAYEQYFGPGTRLTVT.

The chain employs TRBV5-1 and TRBJ1-1, with 7 bases lining up with TRBD1. The CDR3 covers 16 residues. Germline V lookup: CDR1 SGHRS, CDR2 YFSETQ. Germline trimming cut 4 bases from V and 0 bases from J; bases unmatched to any gene: 9. In DNA, the CDR3 is TGCGCCAGCAGCGGAACCGGGACAGCCATGAACACTGAAGCTTTCTTT. It is translated as CASSGTGTAMNTEAFF. The variable domain in full, with the rest retrieved from reference TRBV5-1 and TRBJ1-1, is KAGVTQTPRYLIKTRGQQVTLSCSPISGHRSVSWYQQTPGQGLQFLFEYFSETQRNKGNFPGRFSGRQFSNSRSEMNVSTLELGDSALYLCASSGTGTAMNTEAFFGQGTRLTVV.

The chain joins TRBV20-1 to TRBJ2-4, with 9 bases identical to TRBD1. J gave up 7 bases and V 3 bases, and 16 bases lay outside the gene matches. The germline gives CDR1 DFQATT, CDR2 SNEGSKA (reference sequence). This CDR3 region has 17 residues. The CDR3 sequence is CSASTHTGGANANIQYF. CDR3 nucleotides: TGCAGTGCTAGTACCCACACAGGGGGCGCGAACGCGAACATTCAGTACTTC.

This clone has just a few counts. This chain links TRBV10-3 with TRBJ2-3; possible D gene TRBD1, 6 bases. Germline CDR1 and CDR2: ENHRY and SYGVKD. V lost 9 bases and J 1 base, leaving 11 bases between the germline ends. The CDR3 consists of 13 residues. CDR3 residues: CAMDPGGTDTQYF. In nucleotides, the CDR3 is TGTGCCATGGATCCAGGGGGCACAGATACGCAGTATTTT.

J is TRBJ2-3 and V is TRBV11-2, with TRBD1 as a possible D gene (5 bases). CDR3 size: 14 residues. The V gene's germline CDR1 is SGHAT and CDR2 FQNNGV. The V end lost 2 bases, the J end lost 2 bases, and 8 bases lay between the germline ends. The CDR3 region has the DNA TGTGCCAGCAGCTTACAAGGGGACACAGATACGCAGTATTTT. Its protein product is CASSLQGDTDTQYF. The full variable domain, completed using reference TRBV11-2 and TRBJ2-3, is EAGVAQSPRYKIIEKRQSVAFWCNPISGHATLYWYQQILGQGPKLLIQFQNNGVVDDSQLPKDRFSAERLKGVDSTLKIQPAKLEDSAVYLCASSLQGDTDTQYFGPGTRLTVL.

This chain uses TRBV3-1 (or the pseudogene TRBV3-2) with TRBJ2-7; maybe TRBD1 (6 bases). Germline-derived CDR1 and CDR2 are LGHDT and YNNKEL (reference sequence). The CDR3 contains 14 residues. V lost 2 bases and J lost 3, with 11 bases in between. CDR3 in amino acids: CASSQTGHYYEQYF. The CDR3 DNA sequence: TGTGCCAGCAGCCAAACGGGACACTACTACGAGCAGTACTTC.

V and J are TRBV2 and TRBJ2-1; D unresolved. CDR3 length: 16 residues. Germline V gene data show CDR1 as SNHLY and CDR2 as FYNNEI. Trimming took off 2 bases at V and 1 base at J, with 12 bases between the two ends. CDR3 amino acids: CASSESLQSSYNEQFF. The CDR3 nucleotides are TGTGCCAGCAGTGAAAGCTTACAGTCGTCCTACAATGAGCAGTTCTTC.